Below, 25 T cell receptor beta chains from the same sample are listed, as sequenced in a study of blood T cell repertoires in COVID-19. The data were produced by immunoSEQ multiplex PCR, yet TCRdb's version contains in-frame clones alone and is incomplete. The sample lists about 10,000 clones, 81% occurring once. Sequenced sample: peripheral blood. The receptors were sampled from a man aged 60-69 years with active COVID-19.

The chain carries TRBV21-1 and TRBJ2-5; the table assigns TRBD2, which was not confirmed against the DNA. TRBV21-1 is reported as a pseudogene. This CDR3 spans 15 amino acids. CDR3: CASSKEYDGRKTQYF. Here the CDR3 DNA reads TGTGCCAGCAGCAAGGAGTATGACGGGAGGAAGACCCAGTACTTC.

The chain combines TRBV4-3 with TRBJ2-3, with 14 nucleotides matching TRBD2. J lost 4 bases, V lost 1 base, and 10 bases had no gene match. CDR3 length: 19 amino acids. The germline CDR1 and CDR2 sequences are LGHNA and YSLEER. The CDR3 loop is CASSQVMRGLAGGADTQYF. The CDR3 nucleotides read TGCGCCAGCAGCCAAGTAATGAGAGGACTAGCGGGAGGTGCAGATACGCAGTATTTT.

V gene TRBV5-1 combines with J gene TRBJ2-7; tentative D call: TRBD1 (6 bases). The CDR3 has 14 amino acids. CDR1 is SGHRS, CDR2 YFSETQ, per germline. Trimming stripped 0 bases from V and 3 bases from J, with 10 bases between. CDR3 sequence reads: CASSLARTDYEQYF. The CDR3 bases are TGCGCCAGCAGCTTGGCACGGACAGACTACGAGCAGTACTTC.

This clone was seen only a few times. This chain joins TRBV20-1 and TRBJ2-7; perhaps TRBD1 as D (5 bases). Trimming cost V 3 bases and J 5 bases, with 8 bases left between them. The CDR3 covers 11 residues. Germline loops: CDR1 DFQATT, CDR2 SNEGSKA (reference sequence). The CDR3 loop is CSASPRDEQYF. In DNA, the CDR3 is TGCAGTGCTAGTCCCAGGGACGAGCAGTACTTC.

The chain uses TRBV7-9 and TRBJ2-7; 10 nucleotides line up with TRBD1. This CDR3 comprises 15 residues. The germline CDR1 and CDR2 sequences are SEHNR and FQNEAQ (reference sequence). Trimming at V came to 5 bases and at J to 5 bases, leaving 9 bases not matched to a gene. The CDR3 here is CASSPTGGSWNEQYF. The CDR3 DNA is TGTGCCAGCAGCCCGACAGGGGGCTCCTGGAACGAGCAGTACTTC.

The CDR3 nucleotides read TGTGCCAGCAGCCTAGTATCGTACAAGCGGGAGCATCGGGAGACCCAGTACTTC. Its protein is CASSLVSYKREHRETQYF. The V and J genes are TRBV11-2 and TRBJ2-5, with 8 positions matching TRBD2. V lost 5 bases to trimming and J lost 5 bases; unmatched junction nucleotides: 19. CDR1 SGHAT and CDR2 FQNNGV come from the germline V gene. This CDR3 is built from 18 residues.

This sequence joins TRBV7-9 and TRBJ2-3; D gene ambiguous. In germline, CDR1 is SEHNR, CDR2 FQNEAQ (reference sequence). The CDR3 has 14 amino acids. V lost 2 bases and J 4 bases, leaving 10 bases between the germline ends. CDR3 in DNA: TGTGCCAGCAGCTTAAACCTGGCTTCAGATACGCAGTATTTT. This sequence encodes CASSLNLASDTQYF. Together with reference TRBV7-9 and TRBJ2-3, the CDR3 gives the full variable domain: DTGVSQNPRHKITKRGQNVTFRCDPISEHNRLYWYRQTLGQGPEFLTYFQNEAQLEKSRLLSDRFSAERPKGSFSTLEIQRTEQGDSAMYLCASSLNLASDTQYFGPGTRLTVL.

For the CDR3, the DNA is TGTGCCAGCCAGACAGGAGCTACTTCTAACTATGGCTACACCTTC. Translation: CASQTGATSNYGYTF. The chain recombines TRBV28 with TRBJ1-2; the D gene is possibly TRBD1 (6 bases). From germline, CDR1 is MDHEN and CDR2 SYDVKM. V dropped 8 bases and J dropped 0 bases, with 16 bases sitting between them. This CDR3 contains 15 residues.

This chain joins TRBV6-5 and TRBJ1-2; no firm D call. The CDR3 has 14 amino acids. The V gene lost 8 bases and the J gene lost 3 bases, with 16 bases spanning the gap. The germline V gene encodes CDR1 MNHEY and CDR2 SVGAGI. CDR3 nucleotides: TGTGCCAGCTCGTCCGCGGGGAAGGACTATGGCTACACCTTC. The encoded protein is CASSSAGKDYGYTF.

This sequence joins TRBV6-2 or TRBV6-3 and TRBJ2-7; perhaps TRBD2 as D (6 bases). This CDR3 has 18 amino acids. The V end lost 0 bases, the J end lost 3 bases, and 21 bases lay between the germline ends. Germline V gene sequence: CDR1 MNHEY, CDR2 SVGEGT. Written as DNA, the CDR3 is TGTGCCAGCAGTTACTCGAGAATAAGCGGGTCCAGCAACTACGAGCAGTACTTC. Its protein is CASSYSRISGSSNYEQYF.

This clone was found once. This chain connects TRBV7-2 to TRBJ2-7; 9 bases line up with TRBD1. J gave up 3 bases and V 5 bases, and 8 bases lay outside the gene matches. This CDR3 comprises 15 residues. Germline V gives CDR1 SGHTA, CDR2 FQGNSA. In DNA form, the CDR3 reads TGTGCCAGCAGCGGGGGGGACAGGGTAGACTACGAGCAGTACTTC. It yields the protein CASSGGDRVDYEQYF.

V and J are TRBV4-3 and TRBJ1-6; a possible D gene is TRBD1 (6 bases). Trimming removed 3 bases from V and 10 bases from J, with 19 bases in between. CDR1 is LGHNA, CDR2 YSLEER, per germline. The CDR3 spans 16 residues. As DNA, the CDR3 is TGCGCCAGCAGCCAGTCTCAAGGGACATTCCCCTCACCCCTCCACTTT. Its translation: CASSQSQGTFPSPLHF.

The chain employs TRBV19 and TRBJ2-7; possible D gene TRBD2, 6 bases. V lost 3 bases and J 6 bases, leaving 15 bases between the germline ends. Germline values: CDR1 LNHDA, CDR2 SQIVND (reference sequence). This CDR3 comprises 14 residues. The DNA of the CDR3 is TGTGCCAGTAGTATCGACAACCACGGGGGCGAGCAGTACTTC. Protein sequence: CASSIDNHGGEQYF.

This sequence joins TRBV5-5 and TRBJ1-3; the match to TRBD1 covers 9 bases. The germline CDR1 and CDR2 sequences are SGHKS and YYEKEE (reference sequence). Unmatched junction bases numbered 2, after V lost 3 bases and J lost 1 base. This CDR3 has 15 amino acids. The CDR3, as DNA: TGTGCCAGCAGCTCTGACAGGGGGTCTGGAAACACCATATATTTT. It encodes CASSSDRGSGNTIYF.

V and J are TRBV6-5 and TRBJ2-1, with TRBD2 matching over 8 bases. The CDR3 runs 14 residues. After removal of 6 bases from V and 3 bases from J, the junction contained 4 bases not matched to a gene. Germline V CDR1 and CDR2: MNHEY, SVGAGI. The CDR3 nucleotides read TGTGCCAGCAGCCAGCGGGAGAGCTACAATGAGCAGTTCTTC. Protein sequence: CASSQRESYNEQFF.

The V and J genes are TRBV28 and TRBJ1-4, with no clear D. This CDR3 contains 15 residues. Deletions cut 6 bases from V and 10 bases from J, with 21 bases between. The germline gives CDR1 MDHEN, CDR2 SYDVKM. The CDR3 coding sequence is TGTGCCAGCAGCAGAAGGGTGAGGTCCCGGGGAAAACTGTTTTTT. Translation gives CASSRRVRSRGKLFF.

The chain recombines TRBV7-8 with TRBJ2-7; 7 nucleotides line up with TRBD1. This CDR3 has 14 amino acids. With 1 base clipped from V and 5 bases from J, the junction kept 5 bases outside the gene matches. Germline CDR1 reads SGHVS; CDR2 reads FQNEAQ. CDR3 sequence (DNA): TGTGCCAGCAGCTTAGACAGGGGATTCGACGAGCAGTACTTC. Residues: CASSLDRGFDEQYF.

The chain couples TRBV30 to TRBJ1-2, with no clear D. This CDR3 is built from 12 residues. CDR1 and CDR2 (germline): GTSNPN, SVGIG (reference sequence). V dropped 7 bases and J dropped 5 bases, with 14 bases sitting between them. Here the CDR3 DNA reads TGTGCCTCCCCGACGGGGAAATATGGCTACACCTTC. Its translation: CASPTGKYGYTF.

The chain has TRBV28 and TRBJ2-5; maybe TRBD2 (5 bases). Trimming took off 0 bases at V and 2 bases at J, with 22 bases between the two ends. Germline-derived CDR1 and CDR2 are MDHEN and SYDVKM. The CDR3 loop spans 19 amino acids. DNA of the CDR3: TGTGCCAGCAGTTTATGGAGAATTGCATTTCCCCCGGGGCAAGAGACCCAGTACTTC. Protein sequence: CASSLWRIAFPPGQETQYF.

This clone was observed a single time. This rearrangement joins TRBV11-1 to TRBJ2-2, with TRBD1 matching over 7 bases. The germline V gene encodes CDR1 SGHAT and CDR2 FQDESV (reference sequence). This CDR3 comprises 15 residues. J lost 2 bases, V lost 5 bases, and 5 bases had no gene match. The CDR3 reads CASSHRQGNTGELFF. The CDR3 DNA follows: TGTGCCAGCAGCCACAGACAGGGAAACACCGGGGAGCTGTTTTTT.

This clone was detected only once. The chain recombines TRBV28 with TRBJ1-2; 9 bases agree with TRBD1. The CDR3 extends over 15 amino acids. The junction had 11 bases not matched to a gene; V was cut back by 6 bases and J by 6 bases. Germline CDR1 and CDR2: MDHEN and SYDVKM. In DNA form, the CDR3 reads TGTGCCAGCAGAGGTCCGGGACAGGGAGGAAATGGCTACACCTTC. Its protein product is CASRGPGQGGNGYTF.

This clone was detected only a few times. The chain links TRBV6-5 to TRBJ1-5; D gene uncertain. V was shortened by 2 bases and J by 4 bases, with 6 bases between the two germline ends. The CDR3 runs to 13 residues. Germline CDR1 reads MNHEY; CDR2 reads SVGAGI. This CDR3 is CASSYDTNQPQHF. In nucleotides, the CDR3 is TGTGCCAGCAGTTACGACACAAATCAGCCCCAGCATTTT.

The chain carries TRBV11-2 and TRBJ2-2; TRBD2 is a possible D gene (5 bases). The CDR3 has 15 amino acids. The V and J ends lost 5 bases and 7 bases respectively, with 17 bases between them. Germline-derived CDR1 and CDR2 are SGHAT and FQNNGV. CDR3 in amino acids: CASSTAPLAGGELFF. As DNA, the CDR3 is TGTGCCAGCAGCACGGCCCCCCTGGCGGGCGGGGAGCTGTTTTTT.

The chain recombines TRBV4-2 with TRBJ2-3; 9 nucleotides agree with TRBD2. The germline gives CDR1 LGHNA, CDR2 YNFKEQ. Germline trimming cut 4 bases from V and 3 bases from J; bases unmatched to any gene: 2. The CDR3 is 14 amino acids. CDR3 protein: CASSLSGSTDTQYF. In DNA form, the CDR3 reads TGTGCCAGCAGCCTTAGCGGGAGTACAGATACGCAGTATTTT.

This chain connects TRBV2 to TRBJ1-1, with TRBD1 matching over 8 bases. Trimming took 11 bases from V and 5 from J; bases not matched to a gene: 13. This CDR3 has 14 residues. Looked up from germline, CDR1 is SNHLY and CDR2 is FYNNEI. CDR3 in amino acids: CAGRGVTGDTEAFF. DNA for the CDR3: TGTGCCGGGAGGGGCGTGACAGGGGATACTGAAGCTTTCTTT.